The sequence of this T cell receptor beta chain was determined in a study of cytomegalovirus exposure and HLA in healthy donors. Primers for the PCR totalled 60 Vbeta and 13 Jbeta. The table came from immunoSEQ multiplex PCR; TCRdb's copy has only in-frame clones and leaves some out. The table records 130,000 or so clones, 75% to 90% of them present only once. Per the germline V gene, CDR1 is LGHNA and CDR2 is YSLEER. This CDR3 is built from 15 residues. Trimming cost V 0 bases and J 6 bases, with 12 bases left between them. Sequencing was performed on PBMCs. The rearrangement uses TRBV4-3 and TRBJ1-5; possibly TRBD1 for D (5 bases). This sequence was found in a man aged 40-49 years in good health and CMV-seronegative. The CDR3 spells CASSQDWTGVQPQHF. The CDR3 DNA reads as TGCGCCAGCAGCCAAGATTGGACGGGGGTTCAGCCCCAGCATTTT.